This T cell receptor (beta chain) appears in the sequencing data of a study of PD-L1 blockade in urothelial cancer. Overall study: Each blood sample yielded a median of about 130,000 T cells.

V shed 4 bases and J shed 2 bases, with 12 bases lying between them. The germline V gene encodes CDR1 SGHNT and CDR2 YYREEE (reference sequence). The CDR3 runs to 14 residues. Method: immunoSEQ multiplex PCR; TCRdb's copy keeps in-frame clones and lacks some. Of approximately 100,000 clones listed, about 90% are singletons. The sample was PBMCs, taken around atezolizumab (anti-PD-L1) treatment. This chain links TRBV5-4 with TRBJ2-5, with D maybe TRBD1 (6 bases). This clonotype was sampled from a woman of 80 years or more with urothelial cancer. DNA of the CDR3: TGTGCCAGCAGCGGACAGCCTTCACAAGAGACCCAGTACTTC. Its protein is CASSGQPSQETQYF.